This TCR beta chain is drawn from a study of T cells after posttransplantation cyclophosphamide (dated by TCRdb to about 2016). Describing the broader study: Using TRB sequencing, the study followed how the T cell repertoire reconstituted after myeloablative bone marrow transplantation in which posttransplantation cyclophosphamide served as GVHD prophylaxis. Antigen receptor sequencing covered samples from some 36 PTCy-treated patients and approximately 17 of their related bone marrow donors. Blood from every one of the roughly 35 PTCy patients who had 1-year posttransplant specimens underwent TRB sequencing. TRB sequencing was also done on up to about 3 additional blood samples from 2 to 5.2 years after transplant in 3 patients, and on pretransplant blood from 4 patients. TRA and TRB clonality were tightly correlated in ten or so samples, so subsequent TCR analyses focused on TRB only. Public TRB sequences were queried against a database of over 3,600 sequences associated with responses to pathogens, tumor antigens, self-antigens and alloantigens. Study-wide findings and limitations: Donor-recipient similarity was low at 1-2 months but rose over the first year, and later blood repertoires were often dominated by donor CD8+ memory clones. The TRB repertoires of T cells infiltrating skin or GI tract showed only limited overlap with the TRB repertoires of T cells in blood. Across over 40 patients, TRB clonality was highly associated with recipient CMV seropositivity and CMV reactivation, and PTCy diversity was similar to diversity in CNI/methotrexate controls.

CDR1 and CDR2 (MNHNS, SASEGT) derive from the germline V gene. Counted from cysteine to phenylalanine, this CDR3 has 15 amino acids. The only DNA kept is the CDR3, 45 bases in frame from the first base. V is trimmed back by 8 bases and J by 3 bases, and the junction contains 9 bases that no gene match accounts for. TRB sequencing was run on genomic DNA with either the immunoSEQ assay at survey resolution or the hsTCRB kit. Under the source paper's analysis protocol: The immunoSEQ software was used for initial read processing, and the LymphoSeq R package was used for repertoire analyses. Clonality was computed as 1 minus normalized Shannon entropy; Gini coefficient was also calculated for each TRB dataset. Phenotypes of unsorted samples were inferred by mapping TRB sequences from sorted subsets of the recipient or donor onto unsorted samples of the same recipient. TCRdb carries this immuneACCESS record with in-frame sequences only. Its versions omit some clonotypes, under half of them owing to an unresolved V gene in the studies checked, with the rest unexplained. V, J and clone size are those of that table, while D and trimming were read from the DNA. This sample lists 2,500 to 3,000 clones; roughly four fifths were detected once. 20% to 25% of the sample lies in the top ten.

This clone has only a few counts. The antigen it recognizes is unknown. No qualities accompany the bases; no much larger clone lies one base away. The PTCy-treated patients were enrolled in a prospective multi-institutional clinical trial. Peripheral blood and bone marrow mononuclear cells were isolated by Ficoll-Hypaque density centrifugation and cryopreserved. The sequencing sample was made of PBMCs. The V and J segments used are TRBV6-1 and TRBJ1-1; TRBD1 aligns with 10 central bases. This TCR was recovered from a man aged 30 to 39 with a blood cancer, CMV-positive, and with a related stem cell donor. The CDR3 region: CASYGTGALYTEAFF. The sequenced DNA is TGTGCCAGCTATGGGACAGGGGCTCTGTACACTGAAGCTTTCTTT.